This T cell receptor beta chain was found in a study of cytomegalovirus exposure and HLA in healthy donors. The germline V gene encodes CDR1 SGHTA and CDR2 FQGNSA. V dropped 6 bases and J dropped 0 bases, with 12 bases sitting between them. The CDR3 runs 14 residues. In its sample, this clone was seen once. PCR primers comprised 60 Vbeta and 13 Jbeta primers. Assay: immunoSEQ multiplex PCR; the TCRdb copy retains only in-frame clones and omits some. The sample records over 65,000 clones, 60% to 80% being singletons. This TCR was recovered from a man aged 35 to 55 in good health and CMV-seronegative. The sample comprised PBMCs. The rearrangement links TRBV7-2 to TRBJ2-7, with D possibly being TRBD2 (5 bases). The DNA of the CDR3 is TGTGCCAGCAGTCAAGTAGCGAGCTCCTACGAGCAGTACTTC. Encoded protein: CASSQVASSYEQYF.